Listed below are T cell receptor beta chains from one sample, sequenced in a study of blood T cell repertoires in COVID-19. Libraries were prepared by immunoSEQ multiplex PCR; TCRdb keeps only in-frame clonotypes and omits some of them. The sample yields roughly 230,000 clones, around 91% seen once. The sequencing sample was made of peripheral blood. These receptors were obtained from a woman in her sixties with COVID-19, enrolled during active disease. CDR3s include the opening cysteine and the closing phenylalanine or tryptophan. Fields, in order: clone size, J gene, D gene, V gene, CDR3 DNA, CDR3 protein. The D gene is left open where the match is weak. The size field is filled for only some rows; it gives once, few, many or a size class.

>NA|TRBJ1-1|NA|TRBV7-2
TGTGCCAGCAGCCCTAGAATTGATTGGGCTGAAGCTTTCTTT
CASSPRIDWAEAFF
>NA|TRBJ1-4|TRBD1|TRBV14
TGTGCCAGCAGCGGCAGGGGGCATGAAAAACTGTTTTTT
CASSGRGHEKLFF
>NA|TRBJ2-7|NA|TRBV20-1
TGCAGTGCTAGACGGGACTACGAGCAGTACTTC
CSARRDYEQYF
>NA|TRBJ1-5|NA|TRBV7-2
TGTGCCAGCAGCTTATCAGATGACAATCAGCCCCAGCATTTT
CASSLSDDNQPQHF
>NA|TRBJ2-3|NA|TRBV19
TGTGCCAGTAGTATCCAGGCAGGGCTTGCAGATACGCAGTATTTT
CASSIQAGLADTQYF
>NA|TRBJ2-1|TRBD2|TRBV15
TGTGCCACCAGGAGCGGGGACTCATACAATGAGCAGTTCTTC
CATRSGDSYNEQFF
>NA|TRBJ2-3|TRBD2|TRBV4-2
TGTGCCAGCAGCCCTACACAGCGGGGGGGCCACCATACGCAGTATTTT
CASSPTQRGGHHTQYF
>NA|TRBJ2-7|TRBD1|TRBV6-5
TGTGCCATCAGGGGATGGGACAGGGATAACGAGCAGTACTTC
CAIRGWDRDNEQYF
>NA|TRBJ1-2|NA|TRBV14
TGTGCCAGCAGCCAGACTACTTCGGTTGGCTACACCTTC
CASSQTTSVGYTF
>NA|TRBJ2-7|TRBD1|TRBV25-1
TGTGCCAGCAGGGACAGGGGGCTAGTCGAGCAGTACTTC
CASRDRGLVEQYF
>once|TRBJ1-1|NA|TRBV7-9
TGTGCCAGCAGCTTGGTAGGCGGAGGAGAAGCTTTCTTT
CASSLVGGGEAFF
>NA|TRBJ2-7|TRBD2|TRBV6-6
TGTGCCAGCACTCCAAGTGGGGGGGCCTACGAGCAGTACTTC
CASTPSGGAYEQYF
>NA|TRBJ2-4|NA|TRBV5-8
TGTGCCAGCAGTTATTTAATAGCCAAAAACATTCAGTACTTC
CASSYLIAKNIQYF
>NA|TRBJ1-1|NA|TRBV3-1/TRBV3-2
TGTGCCAGCAGAGAACCGATAGTAATTAACACTGAAGCTTTCTTT
CASREPIVINTEAFF
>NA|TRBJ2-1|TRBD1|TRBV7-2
TGTGCCAGCAGCTTAAGGGACAGGGTCTACAATGAGCAGTTCTTC
CASSLRDRVYNEQFF
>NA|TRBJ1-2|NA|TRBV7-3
TGTGCCAGCAGCTTAATTGGGGGGGCCCGCTACACCTTC
CASSLIGGARYTF
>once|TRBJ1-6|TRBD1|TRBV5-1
TGCGCCAGCGGCCTAACAGGGGGTAATTCACCCCTCCACTTT
CASGLTGGNSPLHF
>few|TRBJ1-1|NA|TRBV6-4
TGTGCCAGCAGTGTCTATATGAACACTGAAGCTTTCTTT
CASSVYMNTEAFF
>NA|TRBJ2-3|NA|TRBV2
TGTGCCAGCAGTGATTCTGACAGGCCCTGGGGTTTT
CASSDSDRPWGF
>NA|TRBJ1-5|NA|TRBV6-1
TGTGCCAGCAGTGAAGGGGCCTTCGGGGTTCAGCCCCAGCATTTT
CASSEGAFGVQPQHF
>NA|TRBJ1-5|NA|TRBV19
TGTGCCAGTAGTAGGCGCCGGGAAGATCAGCCCCAGCATTTT
CASSRRREDQPQHF
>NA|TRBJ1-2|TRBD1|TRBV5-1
TGCGCCAGCAGGGTCGAGACAGGGGGATTCGGAGGCTACACCTTC
CASRVETGGFGGYTF
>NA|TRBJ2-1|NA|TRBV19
TGTGCCAGTAGTATCCTTCTCGACGAGGATGAGCAGTTCTTC
CASSILLDEDEQFF
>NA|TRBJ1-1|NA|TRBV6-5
TGTGCCAGCAGTTACAGAACTCAGAACACTGAAGCTTTCTTT
CASSYRTQNTEAFF
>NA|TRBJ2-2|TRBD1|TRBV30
TGTGCCTCCCGGACAGGGGCTTACACCGGGGAGCTGTTTTTT
CASRTGAYTGELFF
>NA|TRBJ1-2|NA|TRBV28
TGTGCCAGCAGCCCCCCCCTTATGGCCCTGGACTATGGCTACACCTTC
CASSPPLMALDYGYTF
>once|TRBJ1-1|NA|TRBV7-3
TGTGCCAGCAGACTTACGACAGCGAACACTGAAGCTTTCTTT
CASRLTTANTEAFF
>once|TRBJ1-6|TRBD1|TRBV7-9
TGTGCCAGCAGCCCACCCCCGGACAGGGCCTATTATTCACCCCTCCACTTT
CASSPPPDRAYYSPLHF
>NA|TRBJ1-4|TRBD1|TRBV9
TGTGCCAGCAGCGGTGGGGACAGGGTCAATGAAAAACTGTTTTTT
CASSGGDRVNEKLFF
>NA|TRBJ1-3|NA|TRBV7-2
TGTGCCAGCAGCTTATTGTCGGGGGGAAGTGGGAACACCATATATTTT
CASSLLSGGSGNTIYF
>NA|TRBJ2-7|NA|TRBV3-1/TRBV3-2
TGTGCCAGCAGCCAACGAGGGGGCTACGAGCAGTACTTC
CASSQRGGYEQYF
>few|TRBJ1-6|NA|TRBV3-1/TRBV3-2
TGTGCCAGCAGCCAAGATCGGGGTTCACCCCTCCACTTT
CASSQDRGSPLHF
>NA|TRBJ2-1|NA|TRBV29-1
TGCAGCGTTGATGTGACGGAGGGAAGGCAGTTCTTC
CSVDVTEGRQFF
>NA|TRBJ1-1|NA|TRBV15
TGTGCCACCAGCAGAGGCTCTGCGCGGGAGAACACTGAAGCTTTCTTT
CATSRGSARENTEAFF
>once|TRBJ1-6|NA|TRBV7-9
TGTGCCAGCAGCTCAGGAGGGTTTCACTCACCCCTCCACTTT
CASSSGGFHSPLHF
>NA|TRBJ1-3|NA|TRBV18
TGTGCCAGCTCACCAGGTCAGCCCGGACATGGAAACACCATATATTTT
CASSPGQPGHGNTIYF
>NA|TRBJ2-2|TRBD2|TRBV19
TGTGCCAGTAAGGTCGTAGCGGGGGCCCTTAGGGGCGGGGAGCTGTTTTTT
CASKVVAGALRGGELFF
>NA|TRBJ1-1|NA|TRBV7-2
TGTGCCAGCAGGGCCCGAAGGAACACTGAAGCTTTCTTT
CASRARRNTEAFF
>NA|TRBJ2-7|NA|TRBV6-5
TGTGCCAGCAGTCGACAGGAACGGAGCGAGCAGTACTTC
CASSRQERSEQYF
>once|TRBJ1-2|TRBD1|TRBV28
TGTGCCAGCAGTTTGCCGGGACAGCTCAACTATGGCTACACCTTC
CASSLPGQLNYGYTF
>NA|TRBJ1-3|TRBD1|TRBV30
TGTGCCTGGAGTTCCTACGGGGGACAGTATCGTCTAAACCGCTCTGGAAACACCATATATTTT
CAWSSYGGQYRLNRSGNTIYF